This entry lists 9 T cell receptor beta chains sequenced from one sample in a study of shared clonotypes between healthy human individuals. The data were produced by immunoSEQ multiplex PCR, yet TCRdb's version contains in-frame clones alone and is incomplete. The repertoire holds roughly 2.5 million clones, more than 80% seen once, with about 0.13% in the top ten. Sequencing was done on a sample of naive CD4+ T cells sorted from blood. Noted subset: CD45RA+ positively selected. The receptors originated from a man younger than 30 in good health.

The chain uses TRBV25-1 and TRBJ2-1; TRBD1 aligns across 7 bases. Unmatched junction bases numbered 17, after V lost 6 bases and J lost 6 bases. CDR1 is MGHDK, CDR2 SYGVNS, per germline. CDR3 size: 17 residues. The CDR3 sequence is CASSPFSGTVAGNEQFF. CDR3 bases: TGTGCCAGCAGCCCTTTTTCTGGGACAGTGGCCGGCAATGAGCAGTTCTTC.

This clone is a singleton in its sample. The chain employs TRBV30 and TRBJ2-1; 15 nucleotides align to TRBD2. The CDR3 has 18 amino acids. CDR1 is GTSNPN, CDR2 SVGIG, per germline (reference sequence). V shed 0 bases and J 4 bases; nucleotides not matched to a gene: 7. Written as DNA, the CDR3 is TGTGCCTGGAGTGTCCGGACTAGCGGGAGGGGGCGTTACAATGAGCAGTTCTTC. Translation gives CAWSVRTSGRGRYNEQFF.

The chain is built from TRBV9 and TRBJ1-2, with D possibly matching TRBD1 (5 bases). This CDR3 region has 14 residues. Trimming stripped 0 bases from V and 1 base from J, with 7 bases between. The germline V gene has CDR1 SGDLS and CDR2 YYNGEE. The CDR3 sequence: CASSVEDSNYGYTF. The CDR3 nucleotides read TGTGCCAGCAGCGTAGAAGACAGTAACTATGGCTACACCTTC.

This clone has only a few counts. The chain couples TRBV28 to TRBJ1-5, with a tentative D call TRBD1 (5 bases). The CDR3 totals 14 residues. Looked up from germline, CDR1 is MDHEN and CDR2 is SYDVKM. Deletions cut 6 bases from V and 0 bases from J, with 9 bases between. This CDR3 is CASSQDSSNQPQHF. The CDR3 coding sequence is TGTGCCAGCAGCCAAGACAGTAGCAATCAGCCCCAGCATTTT.

The chain employs TRBV19 and TRBJ1-5; D might be TRBD1 (6 bases). This CDR3 has 14 residues. Per germline, CDR1 LNHDA and CDR2 SQIVND (reference sequence). Trimming pared 6 bases from V and 5 bases from J, leaving 14 bases between. The CDR3 loop reads CASRRNRDDQPQHF. In DNA, the CDR3 is TGTGCCAGTAGGCGCAACAGGGACGATCAGCCCCAGCATTTT.

The chain combines TRBV6-6 with TRBJ2-2, with D tentatively TRBD1 (5 bases). The CDR3 runs 14 residues. V gave up 6 bases and J gave up 6 bases, with 14 bases separating them. Germline V lookup: CDR1 MNHNY, CDR2 SVGAGI (reference sequence). The CDR3 loop is CASREQVKAGELFF. As DNA, the CDR3 is TGTGCCAGCAGAGAACAGGTTAAGGCCGGGGAGCTGTTTTTT.

J is TRBJ2-7 and V is TRBV5-6; 7 bases fit TRBD2. The CDR3 length is 15 residues. Germline values: CDR1 SGHDT, CDR2 YYEEEE. V shed 0 bases and J 3 bases; nucleotides not matched to a gene: 6. CDR3 in DNA: TGTGCCAGCAGCTTGGCATGGACTAGAGACTACGAGCAGTACTTC. It codes for CASSLAWTRDYEQYF.

The DNA of the CDR3 is TGTGCCAGCAGTTCCACCGGGGCAGGGAGACGGGAAAAACTGTTTTTT. Protein: CASSSTGAGRREKLFF. The V gene is TRBV6-5, the J gene TRBJ1-4; weak D call: TRBD1 (5 bases). Germline V gene lookup returns CDR1 MNHEY and CDR2 SVGAGI. The CDR3 length is 16 residues. V was pared by 4 bases and J by 8 bases, with 20 bases between.

CDR3 region: CASSEQGLGNYGYTF. Written as DNA, the CDR3 is TGTGCCAGCAGTGAACAGGGGTTGGGTAACTATGGCTACACCTTC. This sequence joins TRBV2 and TRBJ1-2, with D maybe TRBD1 (6 bases). Germline assignment: CDR1 SNHLY and CDR2 FYNNEI. V lost 2 bases, J lost 1 base, and 11 bases lay in between. The CDR3 covers 15 residues.